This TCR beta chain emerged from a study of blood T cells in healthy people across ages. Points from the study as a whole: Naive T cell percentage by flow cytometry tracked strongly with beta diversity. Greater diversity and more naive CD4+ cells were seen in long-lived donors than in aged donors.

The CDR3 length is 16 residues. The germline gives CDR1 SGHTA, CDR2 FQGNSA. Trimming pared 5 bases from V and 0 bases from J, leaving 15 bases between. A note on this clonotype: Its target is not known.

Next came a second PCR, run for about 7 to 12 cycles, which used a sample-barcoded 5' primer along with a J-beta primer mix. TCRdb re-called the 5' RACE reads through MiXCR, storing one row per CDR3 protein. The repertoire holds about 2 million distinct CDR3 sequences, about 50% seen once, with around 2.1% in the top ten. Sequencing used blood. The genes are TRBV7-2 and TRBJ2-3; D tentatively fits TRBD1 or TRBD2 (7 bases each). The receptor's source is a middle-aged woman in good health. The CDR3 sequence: CASSRQGGTSTDTQYF. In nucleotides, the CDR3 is TGTGCCAGCAGCCGACAGGGAGGGACGAGCACAGATACGCAGTATTTT.